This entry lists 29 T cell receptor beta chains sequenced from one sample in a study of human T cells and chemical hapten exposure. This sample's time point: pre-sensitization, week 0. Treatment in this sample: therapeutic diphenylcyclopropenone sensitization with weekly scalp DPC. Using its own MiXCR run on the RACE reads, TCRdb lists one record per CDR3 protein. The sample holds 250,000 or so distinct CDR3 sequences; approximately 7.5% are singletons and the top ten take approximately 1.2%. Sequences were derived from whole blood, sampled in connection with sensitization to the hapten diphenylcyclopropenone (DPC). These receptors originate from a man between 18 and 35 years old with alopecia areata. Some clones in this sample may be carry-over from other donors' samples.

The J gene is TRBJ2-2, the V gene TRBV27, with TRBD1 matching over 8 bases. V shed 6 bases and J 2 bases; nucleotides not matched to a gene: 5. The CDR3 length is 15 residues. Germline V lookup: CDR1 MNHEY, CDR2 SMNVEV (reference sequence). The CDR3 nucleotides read TGTGCCAGCAGGGTACAGGGGGGCAACACCGGGGAGCTGTTTTTT. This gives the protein CASRVQGGNTGELFF.

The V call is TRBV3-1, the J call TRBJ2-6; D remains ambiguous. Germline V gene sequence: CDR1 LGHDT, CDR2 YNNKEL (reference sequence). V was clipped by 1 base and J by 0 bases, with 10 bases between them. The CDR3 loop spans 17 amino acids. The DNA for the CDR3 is TGTGCCAGCAGCCAAGGGCCAGTCCACTCTGGGGCCAACGTCCTGACTTTC. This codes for CASSQGPVHSGANVLTF.

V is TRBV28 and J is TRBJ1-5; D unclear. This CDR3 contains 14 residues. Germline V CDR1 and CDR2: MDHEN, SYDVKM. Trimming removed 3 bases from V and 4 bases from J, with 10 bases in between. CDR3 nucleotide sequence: TGTGCCAGCAGTTTGTCTCTAGGAAATCAGCCCCAGCATTTT. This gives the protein CASSLSLGNQPQHF.

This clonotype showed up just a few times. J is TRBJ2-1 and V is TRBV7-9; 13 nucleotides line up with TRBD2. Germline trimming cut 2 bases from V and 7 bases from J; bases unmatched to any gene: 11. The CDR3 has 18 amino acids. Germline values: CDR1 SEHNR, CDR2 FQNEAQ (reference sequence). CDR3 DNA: TGTGCCAGCAGCTTACGTGGGACTAGCGGGGCCCTCGGTAATGAGCAGTTCTTC. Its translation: CASSLRGTSGALGNEQFF. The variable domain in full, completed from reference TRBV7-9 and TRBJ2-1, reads DTGVSQNPRHKITKRGQNVTFRCDPISEHNRLYWYRQTLGQGPEFLTYFQNEAQLEKSRLLSDRFSAERPKGSFSTLEIQRTEQGDSAMYLCASSLRGTSGALGNEQFFGPGTRLTVL.

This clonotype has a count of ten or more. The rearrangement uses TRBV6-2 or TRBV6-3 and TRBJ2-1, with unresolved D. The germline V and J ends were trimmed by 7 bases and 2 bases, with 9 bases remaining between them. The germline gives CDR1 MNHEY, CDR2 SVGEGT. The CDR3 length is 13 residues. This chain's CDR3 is CASTPTPYNEQFF. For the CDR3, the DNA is TGTGCCAGCACTCCGACACCCTACAATGAGCAGTTCTTC.

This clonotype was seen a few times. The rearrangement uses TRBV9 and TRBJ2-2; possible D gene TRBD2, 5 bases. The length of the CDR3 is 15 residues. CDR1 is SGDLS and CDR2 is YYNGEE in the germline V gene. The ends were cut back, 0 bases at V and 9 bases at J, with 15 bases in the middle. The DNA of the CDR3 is TGTGCCAGCAGCGTAGATAGCGTGAACTTCAGGGAGCTGTTTTTT. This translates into CASSVDSVNFRELFF.

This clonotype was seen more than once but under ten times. The CDR3 DNA sequence: TGTGCCAGCAGCCGTACGGTAATGGGGAATGAGCAGTTCTTC. This encodes CASSRTVMGNEQFF. V usage is TRBV28 and J usage is TRBJ2-1; D call uncertain. This CDR3 has 14 residues. Trimming removed 6 bases at V and 7 bases at J, with 16 bases between. CDR1 is MDHEN and CDR2 is SYDVKM in the germline V gene.

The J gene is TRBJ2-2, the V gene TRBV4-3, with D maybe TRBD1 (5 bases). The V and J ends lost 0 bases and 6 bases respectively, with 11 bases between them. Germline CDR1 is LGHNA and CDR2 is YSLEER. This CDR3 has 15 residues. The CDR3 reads CASSQDAGQSGELFF. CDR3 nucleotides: TGCGCCAGCAGCCAAGATGCAGGGCAGTCCGGGGAGCTGTTTTTT.

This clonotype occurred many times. CDR3 loop: CSVLGTVEAYGYTF. CDR3 DNA sequence: TGCAGCGTGTTGGGGACAGTGGAGGCATATGGCTACACCTTC. This chain connects TRBV29-1 to TRBJ1-2, with 7 bases identical to TRBD1. Looked up from germline, CDR1 is SQVTM and CDR2 is ANQGSEA. The junction had 12 bases not matched to a gene; V was cut back by 6 bases and J by 5 bases. This CDR3 comprises 14 residues.

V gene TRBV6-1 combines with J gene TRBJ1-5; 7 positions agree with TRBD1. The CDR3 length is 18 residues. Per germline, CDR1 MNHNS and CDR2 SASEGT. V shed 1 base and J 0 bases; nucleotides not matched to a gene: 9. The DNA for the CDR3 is TGTGCCAGCAGTGAAGGGGACACAGGGGCTTTTAGCAATCAGCCCCAGCATTTT. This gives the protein CASSEGDTGAFSNQPQHF.

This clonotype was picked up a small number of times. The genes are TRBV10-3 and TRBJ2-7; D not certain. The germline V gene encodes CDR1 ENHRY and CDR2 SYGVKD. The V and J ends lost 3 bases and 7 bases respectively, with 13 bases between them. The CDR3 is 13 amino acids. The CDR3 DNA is TGTGCCATCAGTGACGTTGGGGTTGGTGAGCAGTACGTC. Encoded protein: CAISDVGVGEQYV.

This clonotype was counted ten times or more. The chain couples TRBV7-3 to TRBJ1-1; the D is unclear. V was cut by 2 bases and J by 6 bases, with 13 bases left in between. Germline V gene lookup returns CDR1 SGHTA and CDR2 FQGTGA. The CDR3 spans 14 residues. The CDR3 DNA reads TGTGCCAGCAGCTTACAAGGGCCCGGAGCTGAAGCTTTCTTT. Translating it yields CASSLQGPGAEAFF.

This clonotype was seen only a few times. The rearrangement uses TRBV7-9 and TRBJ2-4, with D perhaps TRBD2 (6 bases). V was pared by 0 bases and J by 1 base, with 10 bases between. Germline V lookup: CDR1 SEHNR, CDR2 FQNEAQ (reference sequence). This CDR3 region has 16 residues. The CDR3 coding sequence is TGTGCCAGCAGCTTAGCCCGGCGGGGCGCCAAAAACATTCAGTACTTC. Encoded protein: CASSLARRGAKNIQYF.

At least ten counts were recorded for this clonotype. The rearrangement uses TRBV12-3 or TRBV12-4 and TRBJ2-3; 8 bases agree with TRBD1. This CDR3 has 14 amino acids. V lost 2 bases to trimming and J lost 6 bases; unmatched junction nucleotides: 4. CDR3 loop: CASSLPGTGDTQYF. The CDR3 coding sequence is TGTGCCAGCAGTTTACCCGGGACAGGCGATACGCAGTATTTT.

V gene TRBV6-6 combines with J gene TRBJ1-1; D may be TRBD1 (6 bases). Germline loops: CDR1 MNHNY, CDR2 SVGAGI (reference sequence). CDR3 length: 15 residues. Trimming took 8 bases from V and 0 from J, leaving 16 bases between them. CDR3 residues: CASYTGHIMNTEAFF. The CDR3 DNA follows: TGTGCCAGCTACACGGGACACATCATGAACACTGAAGCTTTCTTT.

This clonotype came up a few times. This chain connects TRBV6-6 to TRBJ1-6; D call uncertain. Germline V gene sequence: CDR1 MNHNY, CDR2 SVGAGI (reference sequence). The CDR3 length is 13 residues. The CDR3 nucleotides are TGTGCGACCGGTGGGTCCTATAATTCACCCCTCCACTTT. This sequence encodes CATGGSYNSPLHF.

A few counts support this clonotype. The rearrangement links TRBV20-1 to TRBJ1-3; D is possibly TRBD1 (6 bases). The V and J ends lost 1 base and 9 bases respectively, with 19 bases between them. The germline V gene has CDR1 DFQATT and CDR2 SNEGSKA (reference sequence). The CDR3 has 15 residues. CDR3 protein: CSARGYERIRGTIYF. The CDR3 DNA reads TGCAGTGCTAGAGGGTATGAACGAATCAGGGGCACCATATATTTT.

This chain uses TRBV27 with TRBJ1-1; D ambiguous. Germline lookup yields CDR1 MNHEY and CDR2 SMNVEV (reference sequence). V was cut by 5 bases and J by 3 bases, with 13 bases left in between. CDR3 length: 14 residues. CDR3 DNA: TGTGCCAGCAGTCAACCGGGCCTGCACACTGAAGCTTTCTTT. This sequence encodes CASSQPGLHTEAFF.

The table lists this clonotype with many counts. The CDR3 nucleotides read TGCGCCAGCAGCCAAGGGACAGTGACTGGCTACACCTTC. Translation: CASSQGTVTGYTF. The genes are TRBV4-1 and TRBJ1-2; D may be TRBD1 (6 bases). V dropped 1 base and J dropped 7 bases, with 10 bases sitting between them. Per the germline V gene, CDR1 is MGHRA and CDR2 is YSYEKL. There are 13 residues in the CDR3.

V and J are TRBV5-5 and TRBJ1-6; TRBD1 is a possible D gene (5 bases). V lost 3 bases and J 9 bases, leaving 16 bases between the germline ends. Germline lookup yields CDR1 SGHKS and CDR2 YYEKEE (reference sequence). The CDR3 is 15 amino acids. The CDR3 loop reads CASSYAAGYFSPLHF. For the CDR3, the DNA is TGTGCCAGCAGCTACGCGGCAGGGTATTTTTCACCCCTCCACTTT.

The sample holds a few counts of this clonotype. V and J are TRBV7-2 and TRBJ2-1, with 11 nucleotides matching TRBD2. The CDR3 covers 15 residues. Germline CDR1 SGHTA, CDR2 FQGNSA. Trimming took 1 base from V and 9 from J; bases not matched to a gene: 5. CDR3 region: CASSLDSGGASEQFF. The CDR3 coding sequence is TGTGCCAGCAGCTTAGATAGCGGGGGGGCCAGTGAGCAGTTCTTC.

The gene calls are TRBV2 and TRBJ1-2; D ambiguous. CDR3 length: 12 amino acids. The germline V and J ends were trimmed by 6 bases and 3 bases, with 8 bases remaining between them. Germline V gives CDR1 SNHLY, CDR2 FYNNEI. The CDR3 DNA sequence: TGTGCCAGCAGCCACGCTTACTATGGCTACACCTTC. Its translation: CASSHAYYGYTF.

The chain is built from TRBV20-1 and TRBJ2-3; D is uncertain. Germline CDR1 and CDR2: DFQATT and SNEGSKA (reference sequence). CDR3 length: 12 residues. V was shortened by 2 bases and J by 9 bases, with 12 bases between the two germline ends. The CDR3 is CSARPPILTQYF. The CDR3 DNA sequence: TGCAGTGCTAGACCTCCGATTTTGACGCAGTATTTT.

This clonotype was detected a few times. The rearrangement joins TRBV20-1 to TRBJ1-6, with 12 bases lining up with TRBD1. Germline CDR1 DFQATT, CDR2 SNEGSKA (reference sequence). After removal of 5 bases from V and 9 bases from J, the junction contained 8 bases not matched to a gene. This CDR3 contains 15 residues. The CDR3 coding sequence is TGCAGTGCTCGACGGGACAGGGGGCTGACTTCACCCCTCCACTTT. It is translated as CSARRDRGLTSPLHF.

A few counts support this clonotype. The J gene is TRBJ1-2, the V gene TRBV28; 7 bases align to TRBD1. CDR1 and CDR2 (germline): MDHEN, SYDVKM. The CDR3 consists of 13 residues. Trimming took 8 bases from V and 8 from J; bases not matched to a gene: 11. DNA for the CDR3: TGTGCCAGCGCATACAGGGGTGGGAGCGGCTACACCTTC. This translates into CASAYRGGSGYTF.

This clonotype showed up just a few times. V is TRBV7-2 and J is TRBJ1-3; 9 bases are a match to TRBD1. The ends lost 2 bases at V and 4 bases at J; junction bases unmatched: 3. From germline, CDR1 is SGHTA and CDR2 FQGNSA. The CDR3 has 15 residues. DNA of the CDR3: TGTGCCAGCAGCTTACAGACAGGGGGAGGAAACACCATATATTTT. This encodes CASSLQTGGGNTIYF.

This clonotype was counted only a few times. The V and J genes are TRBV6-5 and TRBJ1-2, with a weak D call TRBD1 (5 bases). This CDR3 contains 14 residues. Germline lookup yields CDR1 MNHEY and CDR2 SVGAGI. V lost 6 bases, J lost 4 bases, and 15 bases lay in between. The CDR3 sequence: CASRAPGTAYGYTF. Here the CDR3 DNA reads TGTGCCAGCAGGGCCCCCGGGACGGCCTATGGCTACACCTTC.

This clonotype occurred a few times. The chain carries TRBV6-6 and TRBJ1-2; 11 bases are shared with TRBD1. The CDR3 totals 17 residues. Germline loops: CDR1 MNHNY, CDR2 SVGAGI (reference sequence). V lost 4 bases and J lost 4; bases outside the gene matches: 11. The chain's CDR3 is CASSSSDRGRAFYGYTF. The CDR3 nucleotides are TGTGCCAGCAGTTCCTCGGACAGGGGGCGAGCTTTCTATGGCTACACCTTC.

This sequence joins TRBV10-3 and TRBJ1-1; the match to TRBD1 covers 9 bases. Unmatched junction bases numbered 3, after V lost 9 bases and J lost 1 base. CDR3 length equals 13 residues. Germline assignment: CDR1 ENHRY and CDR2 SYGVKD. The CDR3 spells CAIQGQGNTEAFF. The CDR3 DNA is TGTGCCATACAGGGACAGGGGAACACTGAAGCTTTCTTT.